One sample yielded the 22 T cell receptor beta chains listed below, sequenced in a study of T cell responses to AZD1222 COVID-19 vaccine (dated by TCRdb to about 2021). The protocol used for the library was the immunoSEQ multiplex PCR assay. Not all clones reach the TCRdb copy of this immuneACCESS table, which keeps in-frame sequences only. Checked studies attribute under half of the gap to unresolved V genes and leave the rest unexplained. Within this sample are under 200,000 clones, with roughly 87% of them counted one time only. The ten largest clones add up to around 1% of the sample. Read against the paper, the sample's time point label means: about 28 days (+/-7) after the second vaccine dose. The sample was peripheral blood, taken 28 days after the second AZD1222 dose. The receptors were gathered from an adult who received the AZD1222 COVID-19 vaccine.

This chain connects TRBV13 to TRBJ1-4; D remains ambiguous. Germline values: CDR1 PRHDT, CDR2 FYEKMQ (reference sequence). Deletions cut 3 bases from V and 0 bases from J, with 14 bases between. The CDR3 contains 17 residues. The CDR3 nucleotides read TGTGCCAGCAGCTTTTTCGAAGTAGTTGCAACTAATGAAAAACTGTTTTTT. It is translated as CASSFFEVVATNEKLFF.

The rearrangement links TRBV3-1 (or the pseudogene TRBV3-2) to TRBJ2-1; TRBD1 is a possible D gene (7 bases). The CDR3 consists of 20 residues. The ends were cut back, 2 bases at V and 2 bases at J, with 25 bases in the middle. In germline, CDR1 is LGHDT, CDR2 YNNKEL (reference sequence). The CDR3, as DNA: TGTGCCAGCAGCCAAACCCCAGGCGGAGGGGGCGTTGAAGCCTACAATGAGCAGTTCTTC. Translation gives CASSQTPGGGGVEAYNEQFF.

The chain has TRBV7-6 and TRBJ1-5; D uncertain. V was clipped by 5 bases and J by 3 bases, with 14 bases between them. The CDR3 has 15 residues. In germline, CDR1 is SGHVS, CDR2 FNYEAQ. The CDR3 DNA follows: TGTGCCAGCAGCCCTGATGCGGGCCTCAATCAGCCCCAGCATTTT. It is translated as CASSPDAGLNQPQHF.

The chain joins TRBV9 to TRBJ1-1; D ambiguous. V shed 3 bases and J shed 5 bases, with 14 bases lying between them. The germline V gene encodes CDR1 SGDLS and CDR2 YYNGEE. This CDR3 region has 14 residues. The CDR3 reads CASSAGGLGTEAFF. The CDR3 nucleotides read TGTGCCAGCAGCGCGGGAGGTCTGGGGACTGAAGCTTTCTTT.

V is TRBV19 and J is TRBJ1-6; TRBD1 agrees at 7 bases. Germline V gives CDR1 LNHDA, CDR2 SQIVND (reference sequence). The V gene end was trimmed by 3 bases and the J gene end by 5 bases; junction bases not matched to a gene: 4. The CDR3 consists of 15 residues. The CDR3 bases are TGTGCCAGTAGTATTCTAGACAGGGATAATTCACCCCTCCACTTT. It encodes CASSILDRDNSPLHF.

This clone showed up just once. The chain uses TRBV9 and TRBJ2-1; 10 bases align to TRBD2. Unmatched junction bases numbered 5, after V lost 3 bases and J lost 2 bases. CDR1 is SGDLS and CDR2 is YYNGEE in the germline V gene. The CDR3 totals 16 residues. The DNA for the CDR3 is TGTGCCAGCAGCGCGAGCGGGGGGGGAACCTACAATGAGCAGTTCTTC. Its protein product is CASSASGGGTYNEQFF. Together with reference TRBV9 and TRBJ2-1, the CDR3 gives the full variable domain: DSGVTQTPKHLITATGQRVTLRCSPRSGDLSVYWYQQSLDQGLQFLIQYYNGEERAKGNILERFSAQQFPDLHSELNLSSLELGDSALYFCASSASGGGTYNEQFFGPGTRLTVL.

As for this clone: Other DNA sequences from this sample encode an identical CDR3 as well. The V and J genes are TRBV5-1 and TRBJ1-1; no clear D gene. This CDR3 comprises 11 residues. Germline V lookup: CDR1 SGHRS, CDR2 YFSETQ. With 0 bases removed from V and 5 bases from J, the gap between germline ends came to 2 bases. CDR3 DNA sequence: TGCGCCAGCAGCTTGGGGACTGAAGCTTTCTTT. It translates to CASSLGTEAFF.

The chain couples TRBV7-9 to TRBJ2-1; 8 bases align to TRBD1. The V gene's germline CDR1 is SEHNR and CDR2 FQNEAQ (reference sequence). The V and J ends lost 5 bases and 7 bases, in that order; junction bases with no gene match: 10. CDR3 length: 15 residues. The CDR3 DNA is TGTGCCAGCAGCCATCCAGGGGGCACTAGTAATGAGCAGTTCTTC. Protein: CASSHPGGTSNEQFF.

The V call is TRBV9, the J call TRBJ2-3; the match to TRBD2 covers 11 bases. V shed 4 bases, J shed 0 bases, and the junction held 7 bases outside the gene matches. Per the germline V gene, CDR1 is SGDLS and CDR2 is YYNGEE. CDR3 length equals 17 residues. The CDR3 is CASSPRWTSGSTDTQYF. The CDR3 nucleotides read TGTGCCAGCAGCCCTAGATGGACTAGCGGGAGCACAGATACGCAGTATTTT.

The chain couples TRBV27 to TRBJ2-1; TRBD2 matches at 7 bases. Trimming cost V 5 bases and J 5 bases; bases outside gene matches: 12. This CDR3 has 16 amino acids. Germline lookup yields CDR1 MNHEY and CDR2 SMNVEV (reference sequence). The CDR3 loop is CASSQWTSPRHNEQFF. CDR3 nucleotide sequence: TGTGCCAGCAGTCAATGGACTAGTCCCAGACACAATGAGCAGTTCTTC.

This clone was observed once. The CDR3 spells CASSIVTGNQPQHF. CDR3 in DNA: TGTGCCAGTAGTATAGTAACGGGGAATCAGCCCCAGCATTTT. The chain recombines TRBV19 with TRBJ1-5; no reliable D call. Germline V gene sequence: CDR1 LNHDA, CDR2 SQIVND (reference sequence). The CDR3 runs to 14 residues. V lost 1 base, J lost 4 bases, and 8 bases lay in between.

This chain links TRBV6-5 with TRBJ2-4, with 16 bases that match TRBD2. CDR3 size: 15 residues. Germline assignment: CDR1 MNHEY and CDR2 SVGAGI. With 7 bases clipped from V and 16 bases from J, the junction kept 13 bases outside the gene matches. In DNA form, the CDR3 reads TGTGCCAGCACCGAACCGGGACTAGCGGGGGGGGTTCTATACTTC. This codes for CASTEPGLAGGVLYF.

The chain combines TRBV6-6 with TRBJ1-1; tentative D call: TRBD1 (5 bases). V was trimmed by 5 bases and J by 9 bases, leaving 13 bases between them. The CDR3 runs to 12 residues. Germline V lookup: CDR1 MNHNY, CDR2 SVGAGI (reference sequence). This chain's CDR3 is CASSTGTGKAFF. CDR3 DNA: TGTGCCAGCAGTACGGGGACGGGGAAAGCTTTCTTT.

The chain combines TRBV7-9 with TRBJ1-2; D remains ambiguous. The V end lost 4 bases, the J end lost 14 bases, and 14 bases lay between the germline ends. This CDR3 spans 11 amino acids. Germline CDR1 SEHNR, CDR2 FQNEAQ (reference sequence). The CDR3 DNA sequence: TGTGCCAGCAGCTCACGCGGGTGGCGGACCTTC. Translated: CASSSRGWRTF. The variable domain in full, completed from reference TRBV7-9 and TRBJ1-2, reads DTGVSQNPRHKITKRGQNVTFRCDPISEHNRLYWYRQTLGQGPEFLTYFQNEAQLEKSRLLSDRFSAERPKGSFSTLEIQRTEQGDSAMYLCASSSRGWRTFGSGTRLTVV.

This sequence joins TRBV18 and TRBJ2-2, with 8 bases lining up with TRBD1. The junction had 3 bases not matched to a gene; V was cut back by 1 base and J by 2 bases. This CDR3 region has 16 residues. The V gene's germline CDR1 is KGHSH and CDR2 LQKENI. CDR3 loop: CASSPLGQANTGELFF. The CDR3 coding sequence is TGTGCCAGCTCACCACTGGGACAGGCCAACACCGGGGAGCTGTTTTTT. The complete variable domain, with remaining parts taken from reference TRBV18 and TRBJ2-2, reads NAGVMQNPRHLVRRRGQEARLRCSPMKGHSHVYWYRQLPEEGLKFMVYLQKENIIDESGMPKERFSAEFPKEGPSILRIQQVVRGDSAAYFCASSPLGQANTGELFFGEGSRLTVL.

The chain uses TRBV2 and TRBJ1-2, with D perhaps matching TRBD1 (5 bases). V lost 3 bases and J lost 6, with 8 bases in between. Germline V gives CDR1 SNHLY, CDR2 FYNNEI. The CDR3 is 12 residues long. The chain's CDR3 is CASSDRVDGYTF. Here the CDR3 DNA reads TGTGCCAGCAGTGACAGGGTGGATGGCTACACCTTC.

The chain couples TRBV15 to TRBJ2-1; D gene ambiguous. V lost 1 base and J lost 7, with 17 bases in between. This CDR3 has 16 residues. Per germline, CDR1 LNHNV and CDR2 YYDKDF (reference sequence). CDR3 nucleotide sequence: TGTGCCACCAGCAGAGGAAGAGGACCGGGTGGGAATGAGCAGTTCTTC. It translates to CATSRGRGPGGNEQFF.

Only one count was recorded for this clone. The CDR3 DNA sequence: TGCGCCAGCAGCTTGAGGGATATGAACACTGAAGCTTTCTTT. Amino acids: CASSLRDMNTEAFF. The J gene is TRBJ1-1, the V gene TRBV5-1; D remains unclear. With 1 base removed from V and 0 bases from J, the gap between germline ends came to 7 bases. This CDR3 contains 14 residues. The germline gives CDR1 SGHRS, CDR2 YFSETQ.

The V call is TRBV2, the J call TRBJ1-4; the D is unclear. The CDR3 contains 11 residues. Trimming cost V 2 bases and J 8 bases, with 3 bases left between them. Germline V lookup: CDR1 SNHLY, CDR2 FYNNEI. In nucleotides, the CDR3 is TGTGCCAGCAGTGAACCAGAAAAACTGTTTTTT. As protein: CASSEPEKLFF.

V is TRBV9 and J is TRBJ2-3, with D perhaps being TRBD1 or TRBD2 (5 bases each). CDR3 length: 13 residues. Trimming took off 4 bases at V and 10 bases at J, with 16 bases between the two ends. CDR1 and CDR2 from the germline V gene are SGDLS and YYNGEE. The CDR3 nucleotides read TGTGCCAGCAGCCCCCAGGGATGGGGAGCGCAGTATTTT. Its protein product is CASSPQGWGAQYF.

The chain couples TRBV28 to TRBJ1-2, with D perhaps matching TRBD1 (5 bases). V was cut by 6 bases and J by 8 bases, with 19 bases left in between. Germline assignment: CDR1 MDHEN and CDR2 SYDVKM. This CDR3 has 14 residues. CDR3 in amino acids: CASSPAGPSGGYTF. The DNA of the CDR3 is TGTGCCAGCAGCCCTGCGGGACCCTCGGGGGGCTACACCTTC.

The J gene is TRBJ1-1, the V gene TRBV6-1; tentative D call: TRBD1 (6 bases). Germline V gene lookup returns CDR1 MNHNS and CDR2 SASEGT. V lost 2 bases and J 4 bases, leaving 11 bases between the germline ends. The CDR3 length is 14 residues. This chain's CDR3 is CASSERGGGTEAFF. The CDR3 DNA reads as TGTGCCAGCAGTGAAAGGGGGGGCGGCACTGAAGCTTTCTTT.